Listed below are T cell receptor beta chains from one sample, sequenced in a study of response to subunit inactivated influenza vaccine. Each CDR3 protein is one row after TCRdb ran MiXCR on the RT-PCR reads. Among roughly 710,000 distinct CDR3 sequences, about 14% were seen once, and the ten largest hold about 7.4%. This material consisted of PBMCs from blood, taken less than 15 days before vaccination. The origin of the receptors is a man aged 50-59 years who received an inactivated influenza vaccine. The CDR3 runs from the conserved cysteine through the conserved F or W. The D gene is left open where the match is weak. Size is omitted from some rows. Given values are once, few, many or a class for expanded clones.

length,V,J,D,size,CDR3,DNA
15,TRBV7-9,TRBJ2-7,TRBD2,NA,CASSGGGRASYEQYF,TGTGCCAGCAGCGGGGGGGGACGGGCCTCCTACGAGCAGTACTTC
14,TRBV20-1,TRBJ2-3,TRBD1,NA,CSAETGGSGDTQYF,TGCAGTGCGGAGACAGGGGGGTCTGGAGATACGCAGTATTTT
14,TRBV12-3/TRBV12-4,TRBJ1-2,NA,NA,CASSLQGREYGYTF,TGTGCCAGCAGTTTACAGGGACGAGAATATGGCTACACCTTC
16,TRBV6-1,TRBJ2-3,TRBD2,NA,CASSKSLAGLGDTQYF,TGTGCCAGCAGTAAATCACTAGCGGGCCTGGGGGATACGCAGTATTTT
13,TRBV28,TRBJ2-3,TRBD2,few,CASAPGGPDTQYF,TGTGCCAGCGCCCCGGGAGGGCCAGATACGCAGTATTTT
14,TRBV28,TRBJ2-7,TRBD1,many,CASSSGQGAEEQYF,TGTGCCAGCTCCTCGGGACAGGGGGCGGAGGAGCAGTACTTC
14,TRBV6-2/TRBV6-3,TRBJ1-5,NA,many,CASSYAGTNQPQHF,TGTGCCAGCAGTTACGCAGGGACCAATCAGCCCCAGCATTTT
17,TRBV5-1,TRBJ2-7,TRBD1,many,CASSIGTGKLLSYEQYF,TGCGCCAGCAGCATCGGGACAGGTAAACTATTATCCTACGAGCAGTACTTC
15,TRBV28,TRBJ1-1,TRBD1,once,CASSFETGRNTEAFF,TGTGCCAGCAGTTTCGAGACAGGGAGGAACACTGAAGCTTTCTTT
14,TRBV12-3/TRBV12-4,TRBJ2-1,NA,NA,CASSLSAGVGEQFF,TGTGCCAGCAGTTTATCGGCCGGGGTCGGTGAGCAGTTCTTC
15,TRBV12-3/TRBV12-4,TRBJ1-1,TRBD1,NA,CASSWAGGGGTEAFF,TGTGCCAGCAGTTGGGCAGGGGGAGGGGGCACTGAAGCTTTCTTT
16,TRBV5-1,TRBJ2-1,TRBD1,NA,CASSLLVGQGGYEQFF,TGCGCCAGCAGCTTACTTGTGGGACAGGGTGGCTATGAGCAGTTCTTC
16,TRBV7-8,TRBJ2-7,TRBD2,many,CASSLVGGGQTYEQYF,TGTGCCAGCAGCTTAGTCGGGGGGGGACAAACCTACGAGCAGTACTTC
18,TRBV6-2/TRBV6-3,TRBJ1-4,NA,few,CASRKRRDIAATNEKLFF,TGTGCCAGCAGAAAACGAAGGGACATAGCTGCAACTAATGAAAAACTGTTTTTT
16,TRBV4-2,TRBJ2-3,NA,NA,CASSLGYGAPTDTQYF,TGTGCCAGCAGCCTGGGCTACGGGGCCCCCACAGATACGCAGTATTTT
13,TRBV28,TRBJ1-1,TRBD1,many,CASRETGVSEAFF,TGTGCCAGCAGAGAAACAGGGGTGAGTGAAGCTTTCTTT
17,TRBV6-2/TRBV6-3,TRBJ2-5,TRBD2,few,CASSYLLGGGDEETQYF,TGTGCCAGCAGTTACCTCTTGGGCGGGGGGGATGAAGAGACCCAGTACTTC
15,TRBV20-1,TRBJ2-5,TRBD2,NA,CSASPRRGAQETQYF,TGCAGTGCTTCTCCGCGGCGGGGGGCCCAAGAGACCCAGTACTTC
18,TRBV27,TRBJ1-5,TRBD1,few,CASSFSRDSSGFNQPQHF,TGTGCCAGCAGTTTTTCCCGGGACAGTTCGGGCTTCAATCAGCCCCAGCATTTT
13,TRBV24-1,TRBJ1-2,TRBD1,NA,CATSAGTVYGYTF,TGTGCCACCAGTGCGGGGACAGTCTATGGCTACACCTTC
15,TRBV6-1,TRBJ1-2,TRBD1,NA,CASSDQDRGSYGYTF,TGTGCCAGCAGTGACCAGGACAGGGGCTCCTATGGCTACACCTTC
16,TRBV6-1,TRBJ2-3,TRBD2,NA,CASSTLLAVGTDTQYF,TGTGCCAGCAGTACGTTACTAGCGGTGGGCACAGATACGCAGTATTTT
17,TRBV6-2/TRBV6-3,TRBJ2-7,TRBD2,NA,CASSFRNSGLVSYEQYF,TGTGCCAGCAGTTTCCGTAATTCGGGACTAGTATCCTACGAGCAGTACTTC
11,TRBV29-1,TRBJ2-5,NA,few,CSVIPQETQYF,TGCAGCGTGATCCCGCAAGAGACCCAGTACTTC
15,TRBV27,TRBJ2-5,TRBD1,NA,CASTATGGTKNPQYF,TGTGCCAGCACAGCCACAGGGGGCACAAAAAACCCCCAGTACTTC
13,TRBV27,TRBJ2-2,NA,few,CASSWVSTGELFF,TGTGCCAGCAGTTGGGTTTCGACCGGGGAGCTGTTTTTT
14,TRBV4-2,TRBJ2-1,TRBD2,few,CASRSSGGPSEQFF,TGTGCCAGCAGATCTAGCGGGGGGCCTAGTGAGCAGTTCTTC
12,TRBV7-9,TRBJ2-3,NA,few,CASGLGTDTQYF,TGTGCCAGCGGTCTGGGGACAGATACGCAGTATTTT
15,TRBV6-2/TRBV6-3,TRBJ2-7,NA,NA,CASTQTIFKTEKQYF,TGTGCCAGCACCCAAACGATTTTTAAGACCGAAAAGCAGTACTTC